Following are 17 T cell receptor beta chains from one sample sequenced in a study of CD8 T cells in cerebrospinal fluid in Alzheimer's disease. Reanalyzing the 10x single-cell sequencing reads, TCRdb keeps one entry per CDR3 protein, without DNA. In total, the table holds under 600 distinct CDR3 sequences. Sequenced sample: cerebrospinal fluid. The receptors here all came from a human donor with Parkinson's disease.

This clonotype is labeled large (0.1 to 1%) based on frequency. This chain connects TRBV18 to TRBJ1-1; the D call from TCRdb, TRBD1, cannot be confirmed without DNA. The CDR3 is made up of 15 amino acids. The germline gives CDR1 KGHSH, CDR2 LQKENI. The CDR3 sequence: CASSQTTTGRSEAFF.

This clonotype is called large based on its frequency. The rearrangement links TRBV7-9 to TRBJ2-7; TCRdb outputs TRBD2, but without DNA this stays unchecked. The germline CDR1 and CDR2 sequences are SEHNR and FQNEAQ (reference sequence). This CDR3 contains 17 residues. CDR3 loop: CASSSSSGGTVSYEQYF. The full variable domain, its missing parts supplied by reference TRBV7-9 and TRBJ2-7, is DTGVSQNPRHKITKRGQNVTFRCDPISEHNRLYWYRQTLGQGPEFLTYFQNEAQLEKSRLLSDRFSAERPKGSFSTLEIQRTEQGDSAMYLCASSSSSGGTVSYEQYFGPGTRLTVT.

Judged by frequency, this clonotype is large. The chain couples TRBV6-2 or TRBV6-3 to TRBJ2-5; TCRdb picks TRBD2, but there is no DNA to check that call. Germline CDR1 MNHEY, CDR2 SVGEGT. The CDR3 is 15 amino acids. CDR3 in amino acids: CASSYHTSGGETQYF.

This clonotype ranks as large in terms of frequency. The chain recombines TRBV27 with TRBJ1-6; TCRdb proposes TRBD1, but this gene call is untestable without DNA. Looked up from germline, CDR1 is MNHEY and CDR2 is SMNVEV (reference sequence). The CDR3 sequence is 15 residues long. CDR3 loop: CASSLGTGGNSPLHF.

In terms of frequency, this clonotype is large (0.1 to 1%). The V gene is TRBV7-2, the J gene TRBJ1-4; TCRdb calls TRBD1, which cannot be checked without DNA. CDR3 length: 19 residues. Germline V gives CDR1 SGHTA, CDR2 FQGNSA. The CDR3 region is CASSIPGQGEKTANEKLFF.

This clonotype is labeled large based on frequency. This chain links TRBV12-3 or TRBV12-4 with TRBJ2-7; as DNA is missing, the TRBD2 call by TCRdb cannot be tested. There are 16 residues in the CDR3. The CDR3: CASSNNPGLAEYEQYF.

This clonotype is called large based on its frequency. This rearrangement joins TRBV6-5 to TRBJ2-7; the TCRdb D gene call, TRBD1, has no DNA to confirm it. The CDR3 has 15 residues. Germline V gene lookup returns CDR1 MNHEY and CDR2 SVGAGI. CDR3 protein: CASSYGQGSWYEQYF.

This clonotype counts as large by frequency. The chain carries TRBV28 and TRBJ2-7. Germline CDR1 reads MDHEN; CDR2 reads SYDVKM. This CDR3 is 11 amino acids long. The CDR3 here is CASSLVDEQYF. The entire variable domain, with the rest obtained from reference TRBV28 and TRBJ2-7, is as follows: DVKVTQSSRYLVKRTGEKVFLECVQDMDHENMFWYRQDPGLGLRLIYFSYDVKMKEKGDIPEGYSVSREKKERFSLILESASTNQTSMYLCASSLVDEQYFGPGTRLTVT.

Measured by frequency, this clonotype is large. This rearrangement joins TRBV25-1 to TRBJ2-2; without DNA, the TCRdb call of TRBD2 cannot be checked. The CDR3 is made up of 16 amino acids. Looked up from germline, CDR1 is MGHDK and CDR2 is SYGVNS. The CDR3 loop reads CASSGMTSGNTGELFF. The entire variable domain, with the rest obtained from reference TRBV25-1 and TRBJ2-2, is as follows: EADIYQTPRYLVIGTGKKITLECSQTMGHDKMYWYQQDPGMELHLIHYSYGVNSTEKGDLSSESTVSRIRTEHFPLTLESARPSHTSQYLCASSGMTSGNTGELFFGEGSRLTVL.

This clonotype is labeled medium-sized based on frequency. The chain employs TRBV25-1 and TRBJ2-2; TCRdb names TRBD1, which stays unverified in the absence of DNA. This CDR3 contains 16 residues. The V gene's germline CDR1 is MGHDK and CDR2 SYGVNS. CDR3: CASTSFGQGNTGELFF.

In terms of frequency, this clonotype is large. The V call is TRBV5-1, the J call TRBJ2-2; TCRdb gives TRBD1 as the D gene, but with no DNA this cannot be confirmed. Germline CDR1 reads SGHRS; CDR2 reads YFSETQ. CDR3 length: 15 residues. The CDR3 spells CASSPWRGDTGELFF.

By frequency, this clonotype registers medium-sized. This sequence joins TRBV27 and TRBJ1-6; TCRdb names TRBD1, which stays unverified in the absence of DNA. CDR3 length equals 13 residues. Germline V lookup: CDR1 MNHEY, CDR2 SMNVEV (reference sequence). The CDR3 spells CASSNREYSPLHF.

By frequency, this clonotype registers large (0.1 to 1%). This chain uses TRBV12-3 or TRBV12-4 with TRBJ2-7; the D call from TCRdb, TRBD1, cannot be confirmed without DNA. This CDR3 spans 14 amino acids. The CDR3: CASSSLAGSYEQYF.

This clonotype is identified as large from frequency. The CDR3: CASSLDPMSSYNEQFF. J is TRBJ2-1 and V is TRBV11-2. The CDR3 sequence is 16 residues long. Germline loops: CDR1 SGHAT, CDR2 FQNNGV.

This clonotype is labeled medium-sized based on frequency. J is TRBJ1-2 and V is TRBV5-1; lacking DNA, the TRBD1 call made by TCRdb goes unchecked. This CDR3 is 14 amino acids long. Per the germline V gene, CDR1 is SGHRS and CDR2 is YFSETQ. This CDR3 is CASSIWDRSYGYTF. The full variable domain, in which reference TRBV5-1 and TRBJ1-2 provide the parts outside the CDR3, is KAGVTQTPRYLIKTRGQQVTLSCSPISGHRSVSWYQQTPGQGLQFLFEYFSETQRNKGNFPGRFSGRQFSNSRSEMNVSTLELGDSALYLCASSIWDRSYGYTFGSGTRLTVV.

This clonotype is large by frequency. The V and J genes are TRBV3-1 and TRBJ1-1. Germline V gene data show CDR1 as LGHDT and CDR2 as YNNKEL (reference sequence). The CDR3 totals 14 residues. The CDR3 is CASSQGRVGTEAFF.

This clonotype shows up as large by frequency. V usage is TRBV2 and J usage is TRBJ2-1; the D call from TCRdb, TRBD2, cannot be confirmed without DNA. The germline CDR1 and CDR2 sequences are SNHLY and FYNNEI. The CDR3 is 15 amino acids. The CDR3 protein is CASGLLAGSDGEQFF.